The next 7 T cell receptor beta chains were all read from a single sample in a study of OX40 agonist ivuxolimab in advanced cancers. Assay: immunoSEQ multiplex PCR; the TCRdb copy retains only in-frame clones and omits some. Among about 31,000 clones listed, 90% were seen once. Sequenced material: CD4+ or CD8+ T cells sorted from blood, taken in a trial of the OX40 agonist ivuxolimab. These receptors came from an adult with an advanced solid tumor such as melanoma, head and neck, liver or kidney cancer.

V is TRBV5-1 and J is TRBJ1-2; weak D call: TRBD1 (6 bases). CDR3 length equals 15 residues. Germline V gene sequence: CDR1 SGHRS, CDR2 YFSETQ. The V gene lost 6 bases and the J gene lost 6 bases, with 21 bases spanning the gap. The CDR3 loop is CASNYRNRVKDGYTF. For the CDR3, the DNA is TGCGCCAGCAACTACCGGAACAGGGTCAAGGATGGCTACACCTTC.

The chain carries TRBV2 and TRBJ1-4; no firm D call. V was shortened by 3 bases and J by 0 bases, with 14 bases between the two germline ends. In germline, CDR1 is SNHLY, CDR2 FYNNEI. The CDR3 length is 17 residues. In nucleotides, the CDR3 is TGTGCCAGCAGTGATATGGAGAGAACATCAACTAATGAAAAACTGTTTTTT. Its translation is CASSDMERTSTNEKLFF.

The rearrangement uses TRBV28 and TRBJ2-1; D might be TRBD2 (6 bases). V shed 5 bases and J shed 8 bases, with 13 bases lying between them. The length of the CDR3 is 13 residues. CDR1 and CDR2 (germline): MDHEN, SYDVKM. The DNA of the CDR3 is TGTGCCAGCAGTCGCGGGGTTCGCCATGAGCAGTTCTTC. Residues: CASSRGVRHEQFF.

The CDR3 nucleotides are TGTGCCAGCAGTTTACTGGCCCCAGATACGCAGTATTTT. As protein: CASSLLAPDTQYF. V usage is TRBV27 and J usage is TRBJ2-3; no clear D. Germline V CDR1 and CDR2: MNHEY, SMNVEV (reference sequence). V lost 2 bases and J lost 4, with 7 bases in between. This CDR3 is 13 amino acids long.

The chain couples TRBV7-9 to TRBJ2-1, with unresolved D. CDR1 is SEHNR, CDR2 FQNEAQ, per germline (reference sequence). The CDR3 contains 11 residues. The CDR3 spells CAARGYNEQFF. The DNA for the CDR3 is TGTGCGGCCCGTGGCTACAATGAGCAGTTCTTC.

The rearrangement joins TRBV7-8 to TRBJ2-1; D is possibly TRBD2 (7 bases). Germline V CDR1 and CDR2: SGHVS, FQNEAQ. CDR3 length: 15 residues. V lost 5 bases to trimming and J lost 4 bases, with 15 bases between them. The chain's CDR3 is CASSPGGLGYNEQFF. CDR3 nucleotide sequence: TGTGCCAGCAGCCCGGGGGGCTTGGGGTACAATGAGCAGTTCTTC.

The chain recombines TRBV28 with TRBJ2-7, with 11 positions matching TRBD2. The CDR3 sequence is 15 residues long. Germline lookup yields CDR1 MDHEN and CDR2 SYDVKM. V shed 6 bases and J 3 bases; nucleotides not matched to a gene: 7. The CDR3 DNA is TGTGCCAGCAGCCCCCTAGCGGGGGGAAACTACGAGCAGTACTTC. Translation: CASSPLAGGNYEQYF.